These 14 T cell receptor beta chains share one sample of origin, sequenced in a study of T cells in localized non-small cell lung cancer. Sequenced by immunoSEQ multiplex PCR; TCRdb stores in-frame clones only, minus some. The repertoire holds about 28,000 clones, with approximately 88% as singletons. The input for sequencing was peripheral blood, taken before any cancer treatment. The origin of the receptors is a male donor aged 60 or over with stage I lung adenocarcinoma.

The chain uses TRBV9 and TRBJ2-3, with 11 bases aligning to TRBD2. Trimming at V came to 0 bases and at J to 5 bases, leaving 5 bases not matched to a gene. The CDR3 has 16 residues. In germline, CDR1 is SGDLS, CDR2 YYNGEE. CDR3 sequence: CASSVGVAGGKDTQYF. In DNA, the CDR3 is TGTGCCAGCAGCGTAGGGGTAGCGGGGGGGAAAGATACGCAGTATTTT.

This chain connects TRBV2 to TRBJ2-1; D is ambiguous. This CDR3 is built from 13 residues. The germline gives CDR1 SNHLY, CDR2 FYNNEI. V was trimmed by 9 bases and J by 3 bases, leaving 12 bases between them. This CDR3 is CASELEVYNEQFF. CDR3 nucleotides: TGTGCCAGTGAGTTAGAGGTCTACAATGAGCAGTTCTTC.

Within the sample, this clone is medium-sized. This chain connects TRBV4-1 to TRBJ1-6, with TRBD1 matching over 9 bases. This CDR3 has 16 residues. Germline V lookup: CDR1 MGHRA, CDR2 YSYEKL. Losses at the gene ends were 1 base for V and 8 bases for J; bases not matched to a gene: 6. CDR3 nucleotides: TGCGCCAGCAGCCAAGGCACGGGACAGGGAGATTCACCCCTCCACTTT. Amino acids: CASSQGTGQGDSPLHF.

V is TRBV7-2 and J is TRBJ2-1, with a tentative D call TRBD2 (5 bases). V was trimmed by 5 bases and J by 9 bases, leaving 11 bases between them. CDR1 and CDR2 from the germline V gene are SGHTA and FQGNSA. The CDR3 extends over 12 amino acids. CDR3 DNA sequence: TGTGCCAGCAGCCTACTAGGACTTGAGCAGTTCTTC. It translates to CASSLLGLEQFF.

V gene TRBV5-1 combines with J gene TRBJ2-2; TRBD1 matches at 9 bases. The J segment lost 5 bases and the V segment lost 4 bases, leaving 9 bases of the junction unmatched. The CDR3 runs to 16 residues. Germline V gene lookup returns CDR1 SGHRS and CDR2 YFSETQ. This CDR3 reads CASSPTTGGGTGELFF. The DNA of the CDR3 is TGCGCCAGCAGCCCTACCACAGGGGGCGGAACCGGGGAGCTGTTTTTT.

The rearrangement links TRBV6-6 to TRBJ2-7; TRBD2 is a possible D gene (6 bases). Per the germline V gene, CDR1 is MNHNY and CDR2 is SVGAGI (reference sequence). V lost 2 bases to trimming and J lost 2 bases, with 7 bases between them. CDR3 size: 13 residues. The CDR3 spells CASSYRGTYEQYF. The CDR3 DNA is TGTGCCAGCAGTTACCGCGGGACCTACGAGCAGTACTTC.

The chain recombines TRBV30 with TRBJ2-3, with 8 positions matching TRBD2. V was clipped by 0 bases and J by 4 bases; unmatched bases: 0. CDR3 size: 13 residues. Germline lookup yields CDR1 GTSNPN and CDR2 SVGIG (reference sequence). The DNA of the CDR3 is TGTGCCTGGAGTGTCGGGGGGGCAGATACGCAGTATTTT. Its translation is CAWSVGGADTQYF.

The chain employs TRBV7-9 and TRBJ1-6; TRBD1 matches at 8 bases. Germline lookup yields CDR1 SEHNR and CDR2 FQNEAQ (reference sequence). J gave up 9 bases and V 4 bases, and 2 bases lay outside the gene matches. The CDR3 is 13 amino acids. The CDR3 here is CASSSDRVSPLHF. For the CDR3, the DNA is TGTGCCAGCAGCTCGGACAGGGTTTCACCCCTCCACTTT.

The chain is built from TRBV2 and TRBJ1-1; no reliable D call. This CDR3 is built from 12 residues. The V gene lost 7 bases and the J gene lost 2 bases, with 8 bases spanning the gap. Germline assignment: CDR1 SNHLY and CDR2 FYNNEI. The CDR3 loop is CASKWSNTEAFF. The CDR3 DNA follows: TGTGCCAGCAAATGGAGCAACACTGAAGCTTTCTTT. The full variable domain, completed using reference TRBV2 and TRBJ1-1, is EPEVTQTPSHQVTQMGQEVILRCVPISNHLYFYWYRQILGQKVEFLVSFYNNEISEKSEIFDDQFSVERPDGSNFTLKIRSTKLEDSAMYFCASKWSNTEAFFGQGTRLTVV.

The V and J genes are TRBV15 and TRBJ2-7; 7 nucleotides line up with TRBD2. CDR1 and CDR2 from the germline V gene are LNHNV and YYDKDF (reference sequence). There are 14 residues in the CDR3. The J segment lost 4 bases and the V segment lost 1 base, leaving 4 bases of the junction unmatched. CDR3 DNA sequence: TGTGCCACCAGCAGAGGCGGGGGAGGGTACGAGCAGTACTTC. It encodes CATSRGGGGYEQYF.

This clone turned up a few times. The chain couples TRBV29-1 to TRBJ2-1; D unclear. The ends were cut back, 4 bases at V and 0 bases at J, with 7 bases in the middle. The CDR3 is made up of 13 amino acids. Per the germline V gene, CDR1 is SQVTM and CDR2 is ANQGSEA. The DNA of the CDR3 is TGCAGCGTTGTGGTTGGCTCCTACAATGAGCAGTTCTTC. Translating gives CSVVVGSYNEQFF.

This chain connects TRBV7-9 to TRBJ2-3; TRBD2 aligns across 12 bases. CDR1 is SEHNR, CDR2 FQNEAQ, per germline (reference sequence). The CDR3 totals 15 residues. Trimming took 6 bases from V and 7 from J; bases not matched to a gene: 8. CDR3 protein: CASRAIGLAGNTQYF. CDR3 nucleotide sequence: TGTGCCAGCAGGGCAATCGGACTAGCGGGGAATACGCAGTATTTT.

The chain has TRBV2 and TRBJ2-5; 8 bases line up with TRBD2. Per germline, CDR1 SNHLY and CDR2 FYNNEI. Trimming cost V 7 bases and J 5 bases; bases outside gene matches: 12. The CDR3 loop spans 15 amino acids. The CDR3 sequence: CASNFNGGALETQYF. CDR3 DNA: TGTGCCAGCAATTTCAACGGGGGGGCCTTGGAGACCCAGTACTTC.

This clone was seen a single time. This sequence joins TRBV5-1 and TRBJ2-7, with 7 bases matching TRBD2. CDR3 size: 15 residues. Germline loops: CDR1 SGHRS, CDR2 YFSETQ. V was clipped by 4 bases and J by 3 bases; unmatched bases: 10. CDR3 sequence reads: CASSPGTITFYEQYF. As DNA, the CDR3 is TGCGCCAGCAGCCCCGGGACTATTACATTCTACGAGCAGTACTTC.